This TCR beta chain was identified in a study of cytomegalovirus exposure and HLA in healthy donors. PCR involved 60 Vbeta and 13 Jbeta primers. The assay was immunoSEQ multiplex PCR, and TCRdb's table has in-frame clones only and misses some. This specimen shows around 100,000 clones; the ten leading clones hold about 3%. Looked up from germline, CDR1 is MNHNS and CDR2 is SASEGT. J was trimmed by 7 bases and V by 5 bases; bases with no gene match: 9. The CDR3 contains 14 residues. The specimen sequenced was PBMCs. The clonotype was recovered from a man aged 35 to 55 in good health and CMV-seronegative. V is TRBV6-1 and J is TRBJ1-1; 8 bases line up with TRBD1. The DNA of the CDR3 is TGTGCCAGCAGTCCTGGACAGGGTTACGGTGAAGCTTTCTTT. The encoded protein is CASSPGQGYGEAFF.